The entry below describes one TCR beta chain. With V trimmed by 5 bases and J by 10 bases, 19 bases remained unmatched. The CDR3 runs 17 residues. Looked up from germline, CDR1 is LNHNV and CDR2 is YYDKDF (reference sequence). This sample stems from a study of blood T cell repertoires in COVID-19. Across the whole study: Acute-phase and convalescent COVID-19 samples originated in the United States, Italy and Spain.

As processed by the authors: Reference gene primer amplification gave nucleated cell count estimates. Libraries were prepared by immunoSEQ multiplex PCR; TCRdb keeps only in-frame clonotypes and omits some of them. V and J calls plus clone size are reproduced from that table; the DNA served to infer D and trimming. This sample yields under 250,000 clones, of which around 85% are seen a single time; 4.5% to 5.5% belongs to the top ten. The receptor was isolated from a man aged 50-60 years with COVID-19, enrolled during active disease. The chain employs TRBV15 and TRBJ2-1; 8 bases line up with TRBD2. The source material was peripheral blood. Here the CDR3 DNA reads TGTGCCACCAGCCCCACCCGAGGGGTTGGGCGGGGGGTAGAGCAGTTCTTC. Translating it yields CATSPTRGVGRGVEQFF. The full variable domain, in which reference TRBV15 and TRBJ2-1 provide the parts outside the CDR3, is DAMVIQNPRYQVTQFGKPVTLSCSQTLNHNVMYWYQQKSSQAPKLLFHYYDKDFNNEADTPDNFQSRRPNTSFCFLDIRSPGLGDTAMYLCATSPTRGVGRGVEQFFGPGTRLTVL.